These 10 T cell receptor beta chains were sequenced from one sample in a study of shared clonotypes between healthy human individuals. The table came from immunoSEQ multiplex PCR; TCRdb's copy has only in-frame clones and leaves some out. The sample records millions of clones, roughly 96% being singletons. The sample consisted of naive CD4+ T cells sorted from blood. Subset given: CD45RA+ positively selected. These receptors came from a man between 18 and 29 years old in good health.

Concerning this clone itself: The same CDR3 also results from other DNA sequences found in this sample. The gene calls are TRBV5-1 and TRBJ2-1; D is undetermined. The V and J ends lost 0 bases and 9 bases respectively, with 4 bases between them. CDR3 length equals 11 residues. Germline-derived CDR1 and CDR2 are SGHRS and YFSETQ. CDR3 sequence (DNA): TGCGCCAGCAGCTTGGGCCCTGAGCAGTTCTTC. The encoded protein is CASSLGPEQFF.

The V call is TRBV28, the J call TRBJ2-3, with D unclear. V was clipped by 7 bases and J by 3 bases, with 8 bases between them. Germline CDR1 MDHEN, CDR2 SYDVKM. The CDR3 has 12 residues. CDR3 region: CASTKWTDTQYF. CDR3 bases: TGTGCCAGCACCAAGTGGACAGATACGCAGTATTTT.

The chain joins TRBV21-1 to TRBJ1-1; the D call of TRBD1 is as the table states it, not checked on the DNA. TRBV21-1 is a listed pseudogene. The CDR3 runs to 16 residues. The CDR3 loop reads CASSKGDRTLNTEAFF. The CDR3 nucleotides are TGTGCCAGCAGCAAGGGGGACAGGACCTTGAACACTGAAGCTTTCTTT.

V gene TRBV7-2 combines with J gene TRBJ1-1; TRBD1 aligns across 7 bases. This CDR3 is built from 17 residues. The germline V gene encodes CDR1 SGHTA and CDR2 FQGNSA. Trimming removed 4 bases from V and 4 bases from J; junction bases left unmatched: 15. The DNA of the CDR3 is TGTGCCAGCAGCTGGGACAGCTACCGACTAGGGGGCACTGAAGCTTTCTTT. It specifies CASSWDSYRLGGTEAFF.

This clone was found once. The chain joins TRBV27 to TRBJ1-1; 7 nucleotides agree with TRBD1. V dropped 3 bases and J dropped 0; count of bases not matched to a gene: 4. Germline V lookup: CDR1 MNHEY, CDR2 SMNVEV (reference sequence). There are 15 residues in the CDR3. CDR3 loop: CASSFGQGVNTEAFF. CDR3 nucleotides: TGTGCCAGCAGTTTTGGGCAGGGGGTGAACACTGAAGCTTTCTTT.

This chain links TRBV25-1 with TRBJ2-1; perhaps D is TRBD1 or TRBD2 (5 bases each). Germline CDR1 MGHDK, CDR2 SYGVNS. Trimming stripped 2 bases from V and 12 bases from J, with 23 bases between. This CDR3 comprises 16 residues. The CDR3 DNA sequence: TGTGCCAGCAGTGAACCGGTCGGGGCTAGCCACGCGAGGCAGTTCTTC. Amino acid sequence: CASSEPVGASHARQFF.

CDR3 residues: CASSPPVSEGTGELFF. CDR3 in DNA: TGTGCCAGCTCACCACCGGTGAGCGAAGGGACCGGGGAGCTGTTTTTT. The rearrangement joins TRBV18 to TRBJ2-2; unclear D gene. Germline-derived CDR1 and CDR2 are KGHSH and LQKENI. CDR3 size: 16 residues. Trimming stripped 0 bases from V and 5 bases from J, with 13 bases between.

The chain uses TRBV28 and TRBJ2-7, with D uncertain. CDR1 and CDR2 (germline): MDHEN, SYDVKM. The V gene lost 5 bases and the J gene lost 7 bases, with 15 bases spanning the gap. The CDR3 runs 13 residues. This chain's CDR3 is CASSLDFPSEQYF. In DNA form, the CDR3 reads TGTGCCAGCAGTCTAGACTTCCCGAGTGAGCAGTACTTC.

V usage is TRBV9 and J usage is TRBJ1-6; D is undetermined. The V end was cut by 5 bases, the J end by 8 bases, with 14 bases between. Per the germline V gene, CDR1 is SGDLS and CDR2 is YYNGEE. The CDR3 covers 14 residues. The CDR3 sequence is CASSRESRDSPLHF. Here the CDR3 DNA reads TGTGCCAGCAGTAGAGAGTCGAGGGATTCACCCCTCCACTTT. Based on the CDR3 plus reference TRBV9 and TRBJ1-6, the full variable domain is DSGVTQTPKHLITATGQRVTLRCSPRSGDLSVYWYQQSLDQGLQFLIQYYNGEERAKGNILERFSAQQFPDLHSELNLSSLELGDSALYFCASSRESRDSPLHFGNGTRLTVT.

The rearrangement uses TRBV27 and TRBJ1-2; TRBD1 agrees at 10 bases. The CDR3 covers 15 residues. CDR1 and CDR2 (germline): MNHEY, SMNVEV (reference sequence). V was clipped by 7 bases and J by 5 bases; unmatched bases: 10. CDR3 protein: CASTRTGGSQYGYTF. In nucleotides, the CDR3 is TGTGCCAGCACCAGGACAGGGGGAAGTCAGTATGGCTACACCTTC.